What follows are 5 T cell receptor beta chains derived from one specimen sequenced in a study of T cells after posttransplantation cyclophosphamide. Cyclophosphamide on days +3 and +4 followed busulfan-fludarabine conditioning and a marrow graft. Sequenced by immunoSEQ multiplex PCR; TCRdb stores in-frame clones only, minus some. The repertoire has 9,500 to 12,000 clones, about 93% of them found once; the top ten carry 3% to 4.5%. The material sequenced was PBMCs, taken after allogeneic stem cell transplant with posttransplant cyclophosphamide. Receptors were obtained from a female patient aged 30 to 45 who received an allogeneic stem cell transplant from an unrelated donor, was CMV-positive, and had no GVHD. The graft donor may be the source of some T cells.

The count of this clone is one. The chain recombines TRBV28 with TRBJ1-5; weak D call: TRBD1 (6 bases). The germline V gene encodes CDR1 MDHEN and CDR2 SYDVKM. CDR3 length: 16 amino acids. Trimming took 11 bases from V and 0 from J, leaving 20 bases between them. The CDR3 region has the DNA TGTGCCTCCCGGGGGGCGAGTCTTTATAGCAATCAGCCCCAGCATTTT. Protein sequence: CASRGASLYSNQPQHF.

The chain is built from TRBV5-1 and TRBJ2-5; TRBD2 matches at 9 bases. The CDR3 sequence is 16 residues long. In germline, CDR1 is SGHRS, CDR2 YFSETQ. The J segment lost 5 bases and the V segment lost 1 base, leaving 9 bases of the junction unmatched. This CDR3 is CASSLLPSGAPETQYF. In DNA, the CDR3 is TGCGCCAGCAGCTTGCTGCCTAGCGGGGCCCCTGAGACCCAGTACTTC.

The rearrangement links TRBV2 to TRBJ2-5; 9 bases match TRBD1. CDR3 length: 15 residues. CDR1 and CDR2 (germline): SNHLY, FYNNEI. V lost 6 bases to trimming and J lost 4 bases; unmatched junction nucleotides: 9. DNA for the CDR3: TGTGCCAGCAGCCGGGACAGGGAGCGTTTAGAGACCCAGTACTTC. This sequence encodes CASSRDRERLETQYF.

This chain uses TRBV28 with TRBJ2-7; 7 nucleotides line up with TRBD1. Germline values: CDR1 MDHEN, CDR2 SYDVKM. The CDR3 totals 16 residues. V lost 6 bases to trimming and J lost 2 bases; unmatched junction nucleotides: 13. The CDR3 loop is CASRQTGSVSPYEQYF. CDR3 nucleotide sequence: TGTGCCAGCAGACAGACAGGGTCGGTTTCCCCCTACGAGCAGTACTTC.

This sequence joins TRBV7-9 and TRBJ2-5, with a tentative D call TRBD2 (6 bases). Deletions cut 5 bases from V and 0 bases from J, with 19 bases between. This CDR3 has 17 residues. Per the germline V gene, CDR1 is SEHNR and CDR2 is FQNEAQ (reference sequence). For the CDR3, the DNA is TGTGCCAGCAGCCTAGGGGCGGGGATACCGTACCAAGAGACCCAGTACTTC. This sequence encodes CASSLGAGIPYQETQYF.